The TCR beta chain under discussion was sequenced for a study of shared clonotypes between healthy human individuals. Some clones are missing from TCRdb's copy, which holds only in-frame ones; the method was immunoSEQ multiplex PCR. The repertoire includes approximately 1.4 million clones, approximately 98% of them detected once, and roughly 0.4% sits in the top ten. Specimen: naive CD4+ T cells sorted from blood. Subset of the sample: CD45RA+ positively selected. The receptor comes from a man aged 25-45 years in good health.

The CDR3 region is CASSPRGRNRLGGDSNQPQHF. CDR3 in DNA: TGTGCCAGCAGTCCCAGGGGACGGAATAGGCTAGGAGGAGATAGCAATCAGCCCCAGCATTTT. The chain couples TRBV27 to TRBJ1-5, with D tentatively TRBD1 (6 bases). Per the germline V gene, CDR1 is MNHEY and CDR2 is SMNVEV (reference sequence). Trimming shortened V by 5 bases and J by 0 bases, and 29 bases separated the two germline ends. The CDR3 is made up of 21 amino acids.